This entry lists 29 T cell receptor beta chains sequenced from one sample in a study of beta chain features in type 1 diabetes. The entirety of the isolated RNA underwent reverse transcription, so expressed TCRB transcripts were sequenced. Measured with immunoSEQ multiplex PCR; TCRdb has only the in-frame clones, and not every one. The sample lists under 550,000 clones; 9.5% to 12% were seen once. Material for sequencing was naive CD4+ T cells from blood. These receptors were taken from a woman between 18 and 29 years old in good health.

The rearrangement joins TRBV6-6 to TRBJ1-4; D is ambiguous. CDR1 is MNHNY and CDR2 is SVGAGI in the germline V gene (reference sequence). The CDR3 extends over 13 amino acids. The germline V and J ends were trimmed by 2 bases and 5 bases, with 6 bases remaining between them. The chain's CDR3 is CASSYPGNEKLFF. CDR3 sequence (DNA): TGTGCCAGCAGTTACCCCGGGAATGAAAAACTGTTTTTT.

This chain joins TRBV11-3 and TRBJ2-7; D possibly corresponds to TRBD1 (6 bases). V was clipped by 3 bases and J by 6 bases, with 18 bases between them. The CDR3 loop spans 15 amino acids. CDR1 is SGHNT and CDR2 is YENEEA in the germline V gene. CDR3 in DNA: TGTGCCAGCAGCTTGAGGGGGACCAGGGCCAGCGAGCAGTACTTC. Translated, it gives CASSLRGTRASEQYF. Combining the CDR3 with reference TRBV11-3 and TRBJ2-7 gives the whole variable domain EAGVVQSPRYKIIEKKQPVAFWCNPISGHNTLYWYLQNLGQGPELLIRYENEEAVDDSQLPKDRFSAERLKGVDSTLKIQPAELGDSAVYLCASSLRGTRASEQYFGPGTRLTVT.

This clone was seen a few times. The genes are TRBV6-5 and TRBJ2-1; TRBD1 matches 10 bases. Looked up from germline, CDR1 is MNHEY and CDR2 is SVGAGI. J gave up 2 bases and V 6 bases, and 4 bases lay outside the gene matches. This CDR3 has 15 residues. As DNA, the CDR3 is TGTGCCAGCAGCCCCGACAGGGGGCCCTACAATGAGCAGTTCTTC. Residues: CASSPDRGPYNEQFF.

The V and J genes are TRBV9 and TRBJ2-1, with 8 nucleotides matching TRBD1. Germline CDR1 SGDLS, CDR2 YYNGEE. The CDR3 consists of 15 residues. V lost 0 bases and J lost 9; bases outside the gene matches: 8. The CDR3, as DNA: TGTGCCAGCAGCGTAGTAGGGCAGGGGGCGCGTGAGCAGTTCTTC. It specifies CASSVVGQGAREQFF.

This clone has more than one count but fewer than ten. V is TRBV7-2 and J is TRBJ2-3; D gene ambiguous. The germline gives CDR1 SGHTA, CDR2 FQGNSA. The V end lost 4 bases, the J end lost 1 base, and 9 bases lay between the germline ends. The CDR3 has 14 amino acids. The CDR3, as DNA: TGTGCCAGCAGCTCCACGACTGGCACAGATACGCAGTATTTT. Translated, it gives CASSSTTGTDTQYF.

This clone was observed a few times. The CDR3 reads CASSQANVFGGNIQYF. The CDR3 region has the DNA TGCGCCAGCAGCCAAGCTAATGTTTTTGGGGGAAACATTCAGTACTTC. The chain links TRBV4-1 to TRBJ2-4; D tentatively reads TRBD1 or TRBD2 (5 bases each). Germline CDR1 and CDR2: MGHRA and YSYEKL. The CDR3 has 16 residues. The V gene lost 1 base and the J gene lost 6 bases, with 16 bases spanning the gap.

This clone was counted only a few times. The chain couples TRBV5-6 to TRBJ1-1, with D maybe TRBD1 (5 bases). Germline V gene lookup returns CDR1 SGHDT and CDR2 YYEEEE. The CDR3 contains 15 residues. The germline V and J ends were trimmed by 2 bases and 0 bases, with 11 bases remaining between them. The CDR3 DNA reads TGTGCCAGCAGCTTCCGTCAGGGATTGAACACTGAAGCTTTCTTT. Its protein is CASSFRQGLNTEAFF.

This clone was found a few times. The chain joins TRBV5-4 to TRBJ2-4; 7 positions match TRBD2. V lost 1 base and J lost 9; bases outside the gene matches: 7. Per the germline V gene, CDR1 is SGHNT and CDR2 is YYREEE (reference sequence). The CDR3 covers 14 residues. DNA of the CDR3: TGTGCCAGCAGCTTGATTGCAGGGAGGGGCATTCAGTACTTC. Its protein product is CASSLIAGRGIQYF.

This clone was detected only a few times. J is TRBJ1-2 and V is TRBV13; tentatively, D is TRBD1 (6 bases). The V end lost 4 bases, the J end lost 1 base, and 22 bases lay between the germline ends. CDR1 is PRHDT and CDR2 is FYEKMQ in the germline V gene (reference sequence). The CDR3 is made up of 18 amino acids. The CDR3 DNA reads as TGTGCCAGCAGCTCCCTCGGTATGCGGGGGCCCTTTAACTATGGCTACACCTTC. This sequence encodes CASSSLGMRGPFNYGYTF.

The chain recombines TRBV6-5 with TRBJ2-5; 7 positions match TRBD1. With 2 bases clipped from V and 4 bases from J, the junction kept 7 bases outside the gene matches. The CDR3 runs 15 residues. Germline-derived CDR1 and CDR2 are MNHEY and SVGAGI. The CDR3 sequence is CASSYRDRARETQYF. The CDR3 coding sequence is TGTGCCAGCAGTTACCGCGACAGGGCGCGAGAGACCCAGTACTTC.

Many counts were recorded for this clone. The chain is built from TRBV9 and TRBJ2-3; unclear D gene. Trimming took 5 bases from V and 2 from J, leaving 9 bases between them. The CDR3 runs to 13 residues. CDR1 and CDR2 (germline): SGDLS, YYNGEE. CDR3 DNA: TGTGCCAGCAGTAACGGGCCCACAGATACGCAGTATTTT. It is translated as CASSNGPTDTQYF.

This clone has only a few counts. The chain recombines TRBV15 with TRBJ2-1; D unresolved. Germline loops: CDR1 LNHNV, CDR2 YYDKDF (reference sequence). The germline V and J ends were trimmed by 0 bases and 4 bases, with 7 bases remaining between them. This CDR3 has 14 amino acids. This CDR3 reads CATSRDVGYNEQFF. The CDR3 DNA is TGTGCCACCAGCAGAGATGTGGGTTACAATGAGCAGTTCTTC.

The gene calls are TRBV6-5 and TRBJ2-3; D tentatively fits TRBD1 or TRBD2 (5 bases each). Germline CDR1 MNHEY, CDR2 SVGAGI. The CDR3 has 16 residues. V lost 0 bases to trimming and J lost 2 bases, with 12 bases between them. CDR3 coding DNA: TGTGCCAGCAGTTACTCCCGCAGGGACCACACAGATACGCAGTATTTT. Protein sequence: CASSYSRRDHTDTQYF.

The V gene is TRBV7-9, the J gene TRBJ2-4; unclear D gene. The CDR3 totals 18 residues. Trimming removed 3 bases at V and 0 bases at J, with 18 bases between. Germline V gene data show CDR1 as SEHNR and CDR2 as FQNEAQ (reference sequence). As DNA, the CDR3 is TGTGCCAGCAGCTTGTGGCGGACCGCCCTTATAGCCAAAAACATTCAGTACTTC. It specifies CASSLWRTALIAKNIQYF.

The chain links TRBV5-1 to TRBJ2-1; 9 nucleotides align to TRBD2. V lost 2 bases, J lost 4 bases, and 7 bases stayed unmatched. The CDR3 loop spans 16 amino acids. Germline loops: CDR1 SGHRS, CDR2 YFSETQ. CDR3 protein: CASSLAGGDFYNEQFF. The CDR3 DNA reads as TGCGCCAGCAGCTTAGCGGGAGGCGACTTTTACAATGAGCAGTTCTTC. The complete variable domain, with remaining parts taken from reference TRBV5-1 and TRBJ2-1, reads KAGVTQTPRYLIKTRGQQVTLSCSPISGHRSVSWYQQTPGQGLQFLFEYFSETQRNKGNFPGRFSGRQFSNSRSEMNVSTLELGDSALYLCASSLAGGDFYNEQFFGPGTRLTVL.

The table lists this clone with a few counts. The chain employs TRBV30 and TRBJ1-2; maybe TRBD1 (6 bases). Germline-derived CDR1 and CDR2 are GTSNPN and SVGIG (reference sequence). The CDR3 sequence is 16 residues long. The ends were cut back, 3 bases at V and 4 bases at J, with 21 bases in the middle. The CDR3 sequence is CAWRWIGQKKIYGYTF. CDR3 nucleotide sequence: TGTGCCTGGAGGTGGATTGGACAGAAAAAGATCTATGGCTACACCTTC.

V usage is TRBV12-5 and J usage is TRBJ2-5, with 7 nucleotides matching TRBD1. Germline values: CDR1 LGHNT, CDR2 FRNRAP. J lost 3 bases, V lost 4 bases, and 5 bases had no gene match. CDR3 length equals 14 residues. As DNA, the CDR3 is TGTGCTAGTGGTTCCGGACAGGTGGAAGAGACCCAGTACTTC. This gives the protein CASGSGQVEETQYF.

J is TRBJ2-1 and V is TRBV5-6; 8 positions agree with TRBD1. Germline trimming cut 1 base from V and 4 bases from J; bases unmatched to any gene: 10. Germline V gene sequence: CDR1 SGHDT, CDR2 YYEEEE. The length of the CDR3 is 17 residues. CDR3 coding DNA: TGTGCCAGCAGCTTGTCCTTGGACAGGGAAGGTTACAATGAGCAGTTCTTC. Translation gives CASSLSLDREGYNEQFF.

The gene calls are TRBV5-6 and TRBJ2-7, with a weak D call TRBD2 (5 bases). Trimming removed 0 bases from V and 4 bases from J, with 17 bases in between. The CDR3 contains 16 residues. Germline V gene sequence: CDR1 SGHDT, CDR2 YYEEEE. The CDR3 bases are TGTGCCAGCAGCTTGGCCATCTGGCGCAGGAGGTACGAGCAGTACGTC. It translates to CASSLAIWRRRYEQYV.

This chain links TRBV7-3 with TRBJ2-1; D is uncertain. Germline V gives CDR1 SGHTA, CDR2 FQGTGA. Trimming shortened V by 1 base and J by 9 bases, and 16 bases separated the two germline ends. The CDR3 covers 15 residues. Here the CDR3 DNA reads TGTGCCAGCAGCTTAAATTTTTTGGCCGGGTCTGAGCAGTTCTTC. As protein: CASSLNFLAGSEQFF.

This chain uses TRBV29-1 with TRBJ2-3; D call uncertain. Germline V gene data show CDR1 as SQVTM and CDR2 as ANQGSEA. V lost 4 bases and J lost 5, with 7 bases in between. The CDR3 is made up of 11 amino acids. In nucleotides, the CDR3 is TGCAGCGTTGTATTGGGAGATACGCAGTATTTT. Translated: CSVVLGDTQYF.

The rearrangement links TRBV7-8 to TRBJ2-1, with 12 bases fitting TRBD2. This CDR3 has 18 residues. J lost 6 bases, V lost 0 bases, and 9 bases had no gene match. The germline gives CDR1 SGHVS, CDR2 FQNEAQ. The CDR3 loop reads CASSLAGLAGVRGNEQFF. DNA of the CDR3: TGTGCCAGCAGCTTAGCGGGACTAGCGGGTGTGAGAGGCAATGAGCAGTTCTTC.

This clone came up a few times. This chain links TRBV14 with TRBJ1-2; D unresolved. Trimming removed 0 bases from V and 8 bases from J, with 10 bases in between. Per the germline V gene, CDR1 is SGHDN and CDR2 is FVKESK. The CDR3 length is 13 residues. CDR3 residues: CASSQDRISGYTF. CDR3 nucleotides: TGTGCCAGCAGCCAAGATAGGATTTCGGGCTACACCTTC.

A single count supports this clone. J is TRBJ1-2 and V is TRBV7-9; no firm D call. This CDR3 is built from 13 residues. CDR1 SEHNR and CDR2 FQNEAQ come from the germline V gene (reference sequence). V lost 5 bases and J 4 bases, leaving 11 bases between the germline ends. The CDR3 spells CASSPEGPYGYTF. The CDR3 bases are TGTGCCAGCAGCCCCGAGGGCCCCTATGGCTACACCTTC.

This clone has at least ten counts. The genes are TRBV28 and TRBJ1-2; no reliable D call. This CDR3 is built from 13 residues. Trimming pared 5 bases from V and 7 bases from J, leaving 14 bases between. Looked up from germline, CDR1 is MDHEN and CDR2 is SYDVKM. DNA of the CDR3: TGTGCCAGCAGTCAGATACCGGCTGGTGGCTACACCTTC. Protein product: CASSQIPAGGYTF.

This clone was found a few times. The chain joins TRBV25-1 to TRBJ1-2; TRBD1 aligns across 7 bases. Trimming removed 4 bases from V and 4 bases from J; junction bases left unmatched: 6. Germline V gives CDR1 MGHDK, CDR2 SYGVNS. The CDR3 sequence is 14 residues long. The CDR3 DNA sequence: TGTGCCAGCAGTGCCCGGACAGGTACCTATGGCTACACCTTC. Its protein product is CASSARTGTYGYTF.

Only a few counts were recorded for this clone. The V gene is TRBV7-8, the J gene TRBJ2-7, with D uncertain. V was cut by 1 base and J by 7 bases, with 14 bases left in between. Looked up from germline, CDR1 is SGHVS and CDR2 is FQNEAQ. The CDR3 has 14 amino acids. This CDR3 is CASSLGLGPQEQYV. The CDR3 DNA reads as TGTGCCAGCAGCTTAGGGTTGGGTCCTCAAGAGCAGTACGTC.

This clone was detected a few times. Other DNA sequences within the sample encode an identical CDR3. The chain employs TRBV2 and TRBJ2-5; D gene unclear. Germline CDR1 reads SNHLY; CDR2 reads FYNNEI. V lost 5 bases and J 5 bases, leaving 3 bases between the germline ends. This CDR3 comprises 10 residues. The CDR3 reads CASSSETQYF. CDR3 DNA sequence: TGTGCCAGCAGTTCGGAGACCCAGTACTTC.

The J gene is TRBJ1-5, the V gene TRBV4-1, with no clear D. The length of the CDR3 is 16 residues. Germline V lookup: CDR1 MGHRA, CDR2 YSYEKL. Deletions cut 1 base from V and 9 bases from J, with 19 bases between. CDR3 amino acids: CASSQASQGGLRPQHF. CDR3 DNA: TGCGCCAGCAGCCAAGCTAGTCAAGGCGGGTTGCGGCCCCAGCATTTT.